This TCR beta chain was sequenced in a study of blood T cell repertoires in COVID-19. Patients at the Seattle site were enrolled during active infection and followed longitudinally. Using immunoSEQ multiplex PCR, the repertoire was profiled, and TCRdb retains in-frame clones only, with some absent. The data contain about 230,000 clones, over 75% of them singletons. The sequence was collected from a middle-aged man with COVID-19, enrolled during active disease. The sample taken for sequencing was peripheral blood.

As DNA, the CDR3 is TGTGCCAGCAGGGTCAGGCTCCGAGGGGAAGCTTTCTTT. This encodes CASRVRLRGEAFF. This rearrangement joins TRBV27 to TRBJ1-1, with D hard to call. The CDR3 consists of 13 residues. Germline-derived CDR1 and CDR2 are MNHEY and SMNVEV (reference sequence). V lost 6 bases and J lost 8, with 16 bases in between.